Listed below are T cell receptor beta chains from one sample, sequenced in a study of T cell responses to AZD1222 COVID-19 vaccine. Libraries were prepared by immunoSEQ multiplex PCR; TCRdb keeps only in-frame clonotypes and omits some of them. The data show 90,000 to 100,000 clones, about four fifths seen once. Specimen: peripheral blood, collected 28 days after the second AZD1222 dose. Receptor source: an adult who received the AZD1222 COVID-19 vaccine. The conserved cysteine and the conserved F or W are not part of the CDR3 here.

TRBJ2-1 | TRBV9 | ASSVGQGNNEQF
TRBJ2-3 | TRBV7-9 | ASSLAPGAADTQY
TRBJ2-7 | TRBV24-1 | ATNHPTGQY
TRBJ2-1 | TRBV3-1/TRBV3-2 | ASSHGSGTSEF
TRBJ2-7 | TRBV29-1 | SVTGEWYEQY
TRBJ2-3 | TRBV6-5 | ASRTAGSHTDTQY
TRBJ1-4 | TRBV18 | ASSFSTGTTNEKLF
TRBJ2-7 | TRBV28 | ASSLRGPGYEQY
TRBJ1-6 | TRBV10-3 | AISDSNSPLH
TRBJ1-1 | TRBV9 | ASSPDPGSTEAF
TRBJ1-3 | TRBV6-5 | ASSYGGATGNTIY
TRBJ2-7 | TRBV12-3/TRBV12-4 | ASSFRGFYEQY
TRBJ2-7 | TRBV7-9 | ASSLDRGASYEQY
TRBJ2-7 | TRBV20-1 | SATMNYEQY
TRBJ2-7 | TRBV13 | ASSLGLAGTYEQY
TRBJ2-7 | TRBV6-6 | ASTTRGQVYEQY
TRBJ1-5 | TRBV6-5 | ASSYSTGDQPQH
TRBJ1-5 | TRBV29-1 | SVGTGDDQPQH
TRBJ1-2 | TRBV9 | ASNVDPGSGYGYT
TRBJ2-3 | TRBV20-1 | SASMVSGQY
TRBJ1-1 | TRBV27 | ASTETGGKTEAF
TRBJ1-5 | TRBV2 | ASRKQGISNQPQH
TRBJ2-7 | TRBV7-2 | ASSFLPLGSVYEQY
TRBJ1-1 | TRBV7-9 | ASSPRQEAF
TRBJ2-7 | TRBV12-5 | ASGLSQGGAGKGEQY
TRBJ2-5 | TRBV19 | ASGTLGETQY
TRBJ1-1 | TRBV27 | ASISARGATNTEAF
TRBJ2-5 | TRBV21-1 | ASSKAGPLGTQY
TRBJ2-2 | TRBV5-1 | ASGQGNTGELF
TRBJ1-2 | TRBV10-2 | ASSDPGQGSHGYT
TRBJ1-2 | TRBV2 | ASSGGQGPYGYT
TRBJ2-7 | TRBV4-1 | ASSQGPDRVTYEQY
TRBJ2-5 | TRBV10-3 | ATWEGEETQY
TRBJ1-5 | TRBV15 | ATSSELNQPQH
TRBJ1-4 | TRBV3-1/TRBV3-2 | ASSQRGTGFEKLF
TRBJ2-7 | TRBV2 | ASSVGSEQY
TRBJ1-1 | TRBV10-3 | ATWDRGNTEAF
TRBJ2-2 | TRBV9 | ASSVAYTGELF
TRBJ1-5 | TRBV2 | ASSDRNRAQPQH
TRBJ2-6 | TRBV18 | ASRGQASSGANVLT
TRBJ2-2 | TRBV19 | ASRNEGRPGELF
TRBJ1-4 | TRBV6-1 | ASSEAGTGDEKLF
TRBJ2-7 | TRBV11-3 | ASKGGADEQY
TRBJ2-3 | TRBV7-2 | ASSLAGFTDTQY
TRBJ2-1 | TRBV6-1 | ASSEALAGGNEQF
TRBJ1-2 | TRBV20-1 | SASKQGYGYT
TRBJ1-1 | TRBV7-3 | ASSPMINTEAF
TRBJ1-3 | TRBV5-4 | ASSLGAGSGNTIY
TRBJ1-4 | TRBV21-1 | ASSKSGALNEKLF
TRBJ2-1 | TRBV7-9 | ASSSQVGSSYNEQF
TRBJ2-3 | TRBV12-3/TRBV12-4 | ASSLGYTQY
TRBJ2-2 | TRBV12-3/TRBV12-4 | ASSFQINGELF
TRBJ1-2 | TRBV3-1/TRBV3-2 | ASSSRTVGYT
TRBJ2-1 | TRBV7-2 | ASSLAGGNEQF